One sample yielded the 10 T cell receptor beta chains listed below, sequenced in a study of T cells in Graves' hyperthyroidism and ophthalmopathy. Amplification of TCR beta CDR3 regions used RNA as the template. Initially, a first-round RT-PCR of the TCR CDR3 employed the HTBI primer set. TCRdb recomputed calls from the multiplex PCR reads with MiXCR, one row per CDR3 protein. The sample has about 280,000 distinct CDR3 sequences; 25% to 30% are singletons. Material for sequencing was blood. Every receptor here comes from a man in his forties with Graves' hyperthyroidism that later progressed to Graves' ophthalmopathy.

This clonotype was detected ten times or more. The V gene is TRBV30, the J gene TRBJ1-2; possible D gene TRBD1, 5 bases. The CDR3 extends over 11 amino acids. V was pared by 0 bases and J by 8 bases, with 7 bases between. CDR1 and CDR2 from the germline V gene are GTSNPN and SVGIG (reference sequence). CDR3 residues: CAWSVQGGYTF. The DNA of the CDR3 is TGTGCCTGGAGTGTGCAGGGCGGCTACACCTTC.

This clonotype was detected many times. V is TRBV6-5 and J is TRBJ1-1, with a tentative D call TRBD1 (5 bases). CDR1 MNHEY and CDR2 SVGAGI come from the germline V gene. V lost 8 bases and J 5 bases, leaving 15 bases between the germline ends. CDR3 length: 13 residues. The CDR3 here is CASWDVSLTEAFF. As DNA, the CDR3 is TGTGCCAGCTGGGACGTCTCTCTGACTGAAGCTTTCTTT.

In its sample, this clonotype was seen a few times. The chain employs TRBV6-5 and TRBJ1-1; the D is unclear. Germline V gene data show CDR1 as MNHEY and CDR2 as SVGAGI. The germline V and J ends were trimmed by 0 bases and 0 bases, with 5 bases remaining between them. This CDR3 is 14 amino acids long. CDR3 protein: CASSYSFLNTEAFF. CDR3 in DNA: TGTGCCAGCAGTTACTCTTTCCTGAACACTGAAGCTTTCTTT.

This clonotype was counted at least ten times. The chain recombines TRBV29-1 with TRBJ1-1; TRBD1 might be the D (5 bases). V was pared by 6 bases and J by 5 bases, with 16 bases between. Germline V gene data show CDR1 as SQVTM and CDR2 as ANQGSEA. The CDR3 has 13 amino acids. CDR3 DNA: TGCAGCGTGGGCTCAACTAGGGGAACTGAAGCTTTCTTT. Translated, it gives CSVGSTRGTEAFF.

This clonotype was detected many times. The chain links TRBV7-6 to TRBJ2-2; TRBD1 aligns across 10 bases. This CDR3 has 16 residues. The germline CDR1 and CDR2 sequences are SGHVS and FNYEAQ. The ends lost 6 bases at V and 5 bases at J; junction bases unmatched: 9. CDR3 amino acids: CASRDTGQGITGELFF. CDR3 sequence (DNA): TGTGCCAGCAGGGACACGGGACAGGGGATTACCGGGGAGCTGTTTTTT.

This clonotype was recorded at least ten times. The V and J genes are TRBV5-4 and TRBJ1-3, with 7 positions matching TRBD1. The CDR3 has 16 residues. V lost 0 bases to trimming and J lost 3 bases; unmatched junction nucleotides: 6. The V gene's germline CDR1 is SGHNT and CDR2 YYREEE (reference sequence). The CDR3 DNA is TGTGCCAGCAGCTTGGAAGGGGGCATCCGTGGAAACACCATATATTTT. Its protein product is CASSLEGGIRGNTIYF. Full variable domain (missing parts from reference TRBV5-4 and TRBJ1-3): ETGVTQSPTHLIKTRGQQVTLRCSSQSGHNTVSWYQQALGQGPQFIFQYYREEENGRGNFPPRFSGLQFPNYSSELNVNALELDDSALYLCASSLEGGIRGNTIYFGEGSWLTVV.

This clonotype was seen many times. CDR3 DNA: TGCGCCAGCAGCCCCGCGACAGGGACCCAGCCCCAGCATTTT. Its protein product is CASSPATGTQPQHF. J is TRBJ1-5 and V is TRBV5-1; 7 positions match TRBD1. Germline trimming cut 4 bases from V and 7 bases from J; bases unmatched to any gene: 8. The CDR3 runs to 14 residues. The germline V gene encodes CDR1 SGHRS and CDR2 YFSETQ.

CDR3 amino acids: CASSSGGWGIYEQYF. CDR3 nucleotides: TGTGCCAGCAGCTCAGGGGGCTGGGGAATCTACGAGCAGTACTTC. V usage is TRBV12-3 or TRBV12-4 and J usage is TRBJ2-7; TRBD1 agrees at 8 bases. The junction had 10 bases not matched to a gene; V was cut back by 6 bases and J by 3 bases. The CDR3 runs 15 residues.

In this sample, this clonotype turned up many times. The rearrangement links TRBV6-5 to TRBJ2-7; D perhaps matches TRBD1 (5 bases). Per the germline V gene, CDR1 is MNHEY and CDR2 is SVGAGI. The CDR3 is made up of 14 amino acids. V lost 6 bases to trimming and J lost 0 bases, with 12 bases between them. CDR3 bases: TGTGCCAGCAGCCCAAGGGGCAACTCCTACGAGCAGTACTTC. Translated, it gives CASSPRGNSYEQYF.

This clonotype came up many times. The J gene is TRBJ1-2, the V gene TRBV18, with D uncertain. This CDR3 is 13 amino acids long. The germline CDR1 and CDR2 sequences are KGHSH and LQKENI. Trimming took 3 bases from V and 7 from J, leaving 12 bases between them. The chain's CDR3 is CASSPLTRSGYTF. DNA for the CDR3: TGTGCCAGCTCACCGCTGACCCGGAGTGGCTACACCTTC.